This T cell receptor (beta chain) was recovered during a study of immune evolution from preneoplasia to lung adenocarcinoma. As for the study in general: HLA loss of heterozygosity: 7% AIS, roughly 15% MIA, over 30% ADC, none AAH. Study-wide points: Top clone share appeared to fall from AAH through AIS, MIA, adenocarcinoma. Later-stage lesions seemingly showed higher T cell density and diversity than normal lung.

Details on this clone: Antigen: not known.

Method: immunoSEQ multiplex PCR; TCRdb's copy keeps in-frame clones and lacks some. The sample includes around 40,000 clones, more than 60% of them seen just once. V was cut by 8 bases and J by 2 bases, with 5 bases left in between. The CDR3 is 11 amino acids. The germline V gene has CDR1 MDHEN and CDR2 SYDVKM. The chain is built from TRBV28 and TRBJ2-3; no clear D gene. The sequenced sample consisted of FFPE invasive lung adenocarcinoma tissue. The receptor was derived from a person in their sixties or seventies with lung adenocarcinoma. In DNA, the CDR3 is TGTGCCAGCTGGAACACAGATACGCAGTATTTT. Its translation: CASWNTDTQYF.